A selection of T cell receptor beta chains follows, all from one sample in a study of TIL therapy for anti-PD-1-resistant metastatic lung cancer. Using immunoSEQ multiplex PCR, the repertoire was profiled, and TCRdb retains in-frame clones only, with some absent. The table includes under 65,000 clones, about 81% detected once. The specimen was blood, collected at baseline. The receptors here all came from a person aged 25 to 80 with non-small cell lung cancer. CDR3s include the opening cysteine and the closing phenylalanine or tryptophan. D genes are given only for firm matches. Size is stated for part of the rows, as once, few or many counts, or as a class when the clone is expanded.

D | size | length | J | V | CDR3 | DNA
NA | NA | 18 | TRBJ1-4 | TRBV4-1 | CASSQDSATGATNEKLFF | TGCGCCAGCAGCCAAGATTCTGCAACGGGTGCAACTAATGAAAAACTGTTTTTT
NA | NA | 16 | TRBJ2-5 | TRBV11-2 | CASSSSTGPRRQTQYF | TGTGCCAGCAGCTCCAGCACCGGGCCCCGGAGGCAGACCCAGTACTTC
TRBD1 | NA | 15 | TRBJ1-1 | TRBV4-2 | CASSQDHGTGAEAFF | TGTGCCAGCAGCCAAGATCACGGGACAGGCGCTGAAGCTTTCTTT
TRBD1 | NA | 19 | TRBJ2-6 | TRBV7-2 | CASSPPGTVFLSGANVLTF | TGTGCCAGCAGCCCGCCCGGGACAGTCTTCCTCTCTGGGGCCAACGTCCTGACTTTC
TRBD1 | NA | 15 | TRBJ2-7 | TRBV6-2/TRBV6-3 | CASSDRTGVSYEQYF | TGTGCCAGCAGTGATCGGACAGGAGTCTCCTACGAGCAGTACTTC
NA | few | 18 | TRBJ1-4 | TRBV5-1 | CASSLEGSGGATNEKLFF | TGCGCCAGCAGCTTGGAAGGCAGTGGGGGGGCAACTAATGAAAAACTGTTTTTT
NA | NA | 15 | TRBJ1-5 | TRBV5-8 | CASSLGGTTDQPQHF | TGTGCCAGCAGCTTGGGGGGGACTACAGATCAGCCCCAGCATTTT
NA | NA | 16 | TRBJ2-1 | TRBV4-3 | CASSQDLFDSYNEQFF | TGCGCCAGCAGCCAAGATCTCTTCGACAGCTACAATGAGCAGTTCTTC
NA | NA | 12 | TRBJ2-5 | TRBV15 | CATSSGPETQYF | TGTGCCACCAGCAGTGGGCCGGAGACCCAGTACTTC
NA | NA | 15 | TRBJ2-4 | TRBV6-5 | CASSYEGGSRSIQYF | TGTGCCAGCAGTTACGAAGGGGGGAGTAGGTCCATTCAGTACTTC
TRBD1 | few | 11 | TRBJ1-2 | TRBV11-2 | CASRQGGGYTF | TGTGCCAGCAGGCAGGGGGGTGGCTACACCTTC
NA | NA | 17 | TRBJ2-5 | TRBV7-9 | CASSQDPSWKGVETQYF | TGTGCCAGCAGCCAAGACCCCTCTTGGAAAGGAGTGGAGACCCAGTACTTC
NA | NA | 16 | TRBJ2-1 | TRBV4-2 | CASSQDRARVGDEQFF | TGTGCCAGCAGCCAAGATCGAGCTAGGGTCGGCGATGAGCAGTTCTTC
NA | NA | 15 | TRBJ2-2 | TRBV7-2 | CASSLGSRNTGELFF | TGTGCCAGCAGCTTAGGGTCGAGGAACACCGGGGAGCTGTTTTTT
TRBD2 | NA | 15 | TRBJ2-5 | TRBV2 | CASRGSGGRWETQYF | TGTGCCAGCAGGGGTAGCGGGGGGAGATGGGAGACCCAGTACTTC
NA | few | 16 | TRBJ1-3 | TRBV4-2 | CASSQAGRSSGNTIYF | TGTGCCAGCAGCCAAGCTGGGCGAAGCTCTGGAAACACCATATATTTT
TRBD1 | NA | 13 | TRBJ1-1 | TRBV29-1 | CSVEGTARTEAFF | TGCAGCGTCGAAGGGACAGCCCGCACTGAAGCTTTCTTT
TRBD2 | NA | 16 | TRBJ2-1 | TRBV3-1/TRBV3-2 | CASSQERGGSYNEQFF | TGTGCCAGCAGCCAAGAACGGGGGGGGTCCTACAATGAGCAGTTCTTC
NA | NA | 11 | TRBJ2-1 | TRBV24-1 | CATSDTGFLFF | TGTGCCACCAGTGATACTGGTTTTTTGTTCTTC
TRBD1 | once | 16 | TRBJ2-7 | TRBV28 | CASSSPGTGGKGEQYF | TGTGCCAGCAGTTCGCCAGGGACAGGGGGTAAAGGCGAGCAGTACTTC
NA | NA | 14 | TRBJ2-5 | TRBV7-2 | CASSVSVAPGAQYF | TGTGCCAGCAGCGTTTCAGTGGCCCCGGGGGCCCAGTACTTC
TRBD1 | once | 15 | TRBJ1-1 | TRBV7-2 | CASRKSGTDYTEAFF | TGTGCCAGCAGAAAATCCGGGACAGACTACACTGAAGCTTTCTTT
NA | NA | 13 | TRBJ2-2 | TRBV12-5 | CASGLGYTGELFF | TGTGCTAGTGGCCTGGGGTACACCGGGGAGCTGTTTTTT
NA | NA | 15 | TRBJ1-4 | TRBV27 | CASSQLGGGREKLFF | TGTGCCAGCAGTCAGTTGGGGGGCGGAAGGGAAAAACTGTTTTTT
TRBD1 | NA | 15 | TRBJ1-4 | TRBV19 | CASTPTSGGNEKLFF | TGTGCCAGTACCCCTACTTCAGGGGGTAATGAAAAACTGTTTTTT
NA | NA | 12 | TRBJ2-1 | TRBV24-1 | CATSEETSRAFF | TGTGCCACCAGTGAGGAGACGTCGAGGGCGTTCTTC
NA | few | 14 | TRBJ1-1 | TRBV4-2 | CASSPAVTNTEAFF | TGTGCCAGCAGCCCAGCCGTCACGAACACTGAAGCTTTCTTT
NA | once | 14 | TRBJ2-7 | TRBV9 | CASSSGGQSYEQYF | TGTGCCAGCAGTTCAGGGGGGCAGTCCTACGAGCAGTACTTC
NA | NA | 14 | TRBJ2-6 | TRBV29-1 | CSVELDSGANVLTF | TGCAGCGTTGAACTAGATTCTGGGGCCAACGTCCTGACTTTC
NA | NA | 15 | TRBJ1-5 | TRBV27 | CASSLGGGQVYTQHF | TGTGCCAGCAGTTTGGGGGGCGGACAAGTCTACACTCAGCATTTT
NA | once | 14 | TRBJ1-5 | TRBV27 | CASSLGTGDQPQHF | TGTGCCAGCAGTTTAGGTACGGGGGATCAGCCCCAGCATTTT
TRBD2 | NA | 15 | TRBJ2-3 | TRBV18 | CASSPLAGGRDTQYF | TGTGCCAGCTCACCACTAGCGGGGGGGCGCGATACGCAGTATTTT
TRBD1 | NA | 16 | TRBJ2-6 | TRBV7-6 | CASSLGTGAGANVLTF | TGTGCCAGCAGCTTAGGGACAGGGGCTGGGGCCAACGTCCTGACTTTC
NA | NA | 14 | TRBJ2-7 | TRBV28 | CASSLEGGLYEQYF | TGTGCCAGCAGTTTAGAAGGGGGGCTCTACGAGCAGTACTTC
NA | NA | 11 | TRBJ2-7 | TRBV10-2 | CASSETYEQYF | TGCGCCAGCAGTGAGACATACGAGCAGTACTTC
TRBD2 | NA | 17 | TRBJ2-1 | TRBV7-6 | CASSLVTAGVSYNEQFF | TGTGCCAGCAGCTTAGTTACTGCGGGGGTCTCCTACAATGAGCAGTTCTTC
NA | NA | 16 | TRBJ1-2 | TRBV19 | CASSYIDRSANYGYTF | TGTGCCAGTAGCTATATTGACAGGTCGGCTAACTATGGCTACACCTTC
NA | NA | 13 | TRBJ2-7 | TRBV12-3/TRBV12-4 | CASSVVQGGEQYF | TGTGCCAGCAGTGTCGTTCAGGGAGGTGAGCAGTACTTC
NA | NA | 14 | TRBJ2-3 | TRBV5-6 | CASREWGKTVAQYF | TGTGCCAGCCGCGAATGGGGGAAGACAGTGGCGCAGTATTTT
NA | NA | 15 | TRBJ1-6 | TRBV5-1 | CASSLDSGRNSPLHF | TGCGCCAGCAGCTTGGATTCGGGAAGGAATTCACCCCTCCACTTT
TRBD2 | NA | 15 | TRBJ2-3 | TRBV30 | CAWSWERGLTDTQYF | TGTGCCTGGAGTTGGGAGCGGGGTCTCACAGATACGCAGTATTTT
NA | NA | 14 | TRBJ1-1 | TRBV28 | CASSSGQLNTEAFF | TGTGCCAGCAGTTCCGGACAGCTGAACACTGAAGCTTTCTTT
NA | NA | 13 | TRBJ1-3 | TRBV7-2 | CASSTVSGNTIYF | TGTGCCAGCAGCACAGTGAGTGGAAACACCATATATTTT
TRBD2 | once | 15 | TRBJ2-1 | TRBV3-1/TRBV3-2 | CASSQGASGYNEQFF | TGTGCCAGCAGCCAAGGGGCTAGCGGGTACAATGAGCAGTTCTTC
TRBD1 | NA | 14 | TRBJ1-1 | TRBV19 | CASTVTGLNTEAFF | TGTGCCAGTACTGTGACAGGGCTGAACACTGAAGCTTTCTTT
NA | NA | 17 | TRBJ2-1 | TRBV27 | CASSLQVPLSSYNEQFF | TGTGCCAGCAGTTTGCAAGTGCCCCTAAGCTCCTACAATGAGCAGTTCTTC
TRBD1 | NA | 13 | TRBJ1-2 | TRBV4-2 | CASSQENRGGYTF | TGTGCCAGCAGCCAAGAGAACAGGGGTGGCTACACCTTC
NA | NA | 11 | TRBJ1-2 | TRBV30 | CAWSKNYGYTF | TGTGCCTGGAGCAAAAACTATGGCTACACCTTC
NA | NA | 18 | TRBJ1-6 | TRBV30 | CAWSVRERWSSYNSPLHF | TGTGCCTGGAGTGTACGGGAAAGGTGGAGCTCCTATAATTCACCCCTCCACTTT
NA | NA | 14 | TRBJ1-2 | TRBV3-1/TRBV3-2 | CASSQDMMNYGYTF | TGTGCCAGCAGCCAAGACATGATGAACTATGGCTACACCTTC
TRBD1 | NA | 15 | TRBJ2-5 | TRBV24-1 | CATSDKDRGRETQYF | TGTGCCACCAGTGATAAAGACAGGGGCCGAGAGACCCAGTACTTC
NA | NA | 10 | TRBJ1-2 | TRBV19 | CASRGDGYTF | TGTGCCAGTAGAGGAGACGGCTACACCTTC
NA | NA | 15 | TRBJ2-1 | TRBV28 | CAIEGGYSSYNEQFF | TGTGCCATAGAAGGGGGGTATAGCTCCTACAATGAGCAGTTCTTC
NA | NA | 16 | TRBJ2-5 | TRBV5-1 | CASSLGAYGSTETQYF | TGCGCCAGCAGCTTGGGGGCGTATGGGTCGACCGAGACCCAGTACTTC
NA | NA | 16 | TRBJ2-2 | TRBV9 | CASSLRGDSSTGELFF | TGTGCCAGCAGCCTCAGGGGGGACTCCAGCACCGGGGAGCTGTTTTTT
NA | NA | 16 | TRBJ2-5 | TRBV11-2 | CASSLDQKGRQETQYF | TGTGCCAGCAGCTTAGATCAGAAGGGCAGACAAGAGACCCAGTACTTC
NA | NA | 15 | TRBJ2-3 | TRBV24-1 | CATSDPAGAVDTQYF | TGTGCCACCAGTGACCCGGCAGGGGCGGTAGATACGCAGTATTTT
NA | NA | 12 | TRBJ1-3 | TRBV10-3 | CAVQPSGNTIYF | TGTGCCGTACAGCCTTCTGGAAACACCATATATTTT
NA | once | 16 | TRBJ1-1 | TRBV5-6 | CASSLPLQGLNTEAFF | TGTGCCAGCAGCTTGCCTTTACAGGGCCTGAACACTGAAGCTTTCTTT